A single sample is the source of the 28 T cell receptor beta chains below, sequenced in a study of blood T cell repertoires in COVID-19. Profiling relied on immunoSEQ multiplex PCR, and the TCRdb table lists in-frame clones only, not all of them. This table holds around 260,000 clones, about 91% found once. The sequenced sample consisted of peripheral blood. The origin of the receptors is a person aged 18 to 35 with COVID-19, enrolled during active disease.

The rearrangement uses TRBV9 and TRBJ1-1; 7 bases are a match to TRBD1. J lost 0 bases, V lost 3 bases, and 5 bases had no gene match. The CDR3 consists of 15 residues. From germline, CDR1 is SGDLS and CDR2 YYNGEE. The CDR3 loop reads CASSGDSGMNTEAFF. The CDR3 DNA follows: TGTGCCAGCAGCGGGGACAGTGGAATGAACACTGAAGCTTTCTTT.

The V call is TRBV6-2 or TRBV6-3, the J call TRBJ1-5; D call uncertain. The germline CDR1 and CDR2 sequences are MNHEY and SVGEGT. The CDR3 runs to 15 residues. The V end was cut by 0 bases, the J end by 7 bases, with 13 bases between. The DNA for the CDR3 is TGTGCCAGCAGTTACTCGAGGGCAGGCGGACAGCCCCAGCATTTT. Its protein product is CASSYSRAGGQPQHF.

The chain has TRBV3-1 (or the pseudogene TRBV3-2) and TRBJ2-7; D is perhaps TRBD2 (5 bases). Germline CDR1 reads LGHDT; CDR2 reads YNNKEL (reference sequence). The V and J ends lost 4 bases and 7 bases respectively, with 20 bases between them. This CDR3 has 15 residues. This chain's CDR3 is CASSPSGPRLGEQYF. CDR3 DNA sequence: TGTGCCAGCAGCCCGAGCGGCCCCAGGTTGGGAGAGCAGTACTTC.

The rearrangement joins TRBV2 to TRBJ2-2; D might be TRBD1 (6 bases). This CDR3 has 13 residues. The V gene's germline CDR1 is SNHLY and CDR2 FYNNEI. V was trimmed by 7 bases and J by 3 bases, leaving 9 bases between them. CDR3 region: CASNRAYTGELFF. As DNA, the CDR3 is TGTGCCAGCAACAGGGCGTACACCGGGGAGCTGTTTTTT.

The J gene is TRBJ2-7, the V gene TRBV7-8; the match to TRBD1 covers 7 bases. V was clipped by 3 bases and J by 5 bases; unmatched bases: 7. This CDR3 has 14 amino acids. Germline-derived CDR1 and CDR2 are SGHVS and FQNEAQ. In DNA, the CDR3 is TGTGCCAGCAGCTTTCCAAGGGACAGTCACGAGCAGTACTTC. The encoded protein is CASSFPRDSHEQYF.

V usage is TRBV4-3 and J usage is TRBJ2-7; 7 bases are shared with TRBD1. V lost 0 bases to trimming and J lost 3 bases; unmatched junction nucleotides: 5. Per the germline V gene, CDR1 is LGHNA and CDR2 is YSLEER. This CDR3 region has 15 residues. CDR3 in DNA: TGCGCCAGCAGCCAAGATTTGCACAGGGGCTACGAGCAGTACTTC. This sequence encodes CASSQDLHRGYEQYF.

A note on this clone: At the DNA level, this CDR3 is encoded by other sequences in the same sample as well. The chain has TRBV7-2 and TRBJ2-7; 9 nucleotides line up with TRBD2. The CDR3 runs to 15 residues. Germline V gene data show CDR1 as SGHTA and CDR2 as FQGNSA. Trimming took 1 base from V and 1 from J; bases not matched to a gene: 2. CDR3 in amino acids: CASSLDSGSSYEQYF. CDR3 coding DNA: TGTGCCAGCAGCTTAGATAGCGGGAGTTCCTACGAGCAGTACTTC.

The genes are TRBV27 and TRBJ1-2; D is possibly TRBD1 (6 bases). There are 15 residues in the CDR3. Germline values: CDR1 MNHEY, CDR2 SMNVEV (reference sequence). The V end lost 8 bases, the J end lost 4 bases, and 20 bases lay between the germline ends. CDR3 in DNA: TGTGCCAGCTGTAGTTCCTTGAACAGGGCCTATGGCTACACCTTC. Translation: CASCSSLNRAYGYTF.

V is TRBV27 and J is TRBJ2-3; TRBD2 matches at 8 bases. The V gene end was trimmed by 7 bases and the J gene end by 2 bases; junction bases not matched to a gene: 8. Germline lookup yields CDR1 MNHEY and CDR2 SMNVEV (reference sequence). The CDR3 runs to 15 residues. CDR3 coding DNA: TGTGCCAGCAAAGCCTTAGCGGGGCACACAGATACGCAGTATTTT. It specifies CASKALAGHTDTQYF.

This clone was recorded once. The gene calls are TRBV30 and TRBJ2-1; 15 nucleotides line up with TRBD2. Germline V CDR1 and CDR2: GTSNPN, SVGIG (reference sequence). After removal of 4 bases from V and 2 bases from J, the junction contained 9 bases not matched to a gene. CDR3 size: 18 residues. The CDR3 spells CAWTRTRTSGRAYNEQFF. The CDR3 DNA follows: TGTGCCTGGACCCGAACGAGGACTAGCGGGAGGGCCTACAATGAGCAGTTCTTC.

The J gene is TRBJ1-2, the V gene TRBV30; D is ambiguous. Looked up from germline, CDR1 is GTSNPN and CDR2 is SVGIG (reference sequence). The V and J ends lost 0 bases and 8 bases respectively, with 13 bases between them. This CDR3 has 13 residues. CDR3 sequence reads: CAWSVHTRPGYTF. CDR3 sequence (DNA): TGTGCCTGGAGTGTACATACCAGGCCCGGCTACACCTTC.

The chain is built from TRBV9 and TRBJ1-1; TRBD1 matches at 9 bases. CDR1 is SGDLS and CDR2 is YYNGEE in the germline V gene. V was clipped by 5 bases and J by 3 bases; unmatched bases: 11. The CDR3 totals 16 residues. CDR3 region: CASRETGTGRDTEAFF. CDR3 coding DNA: TGTGCCAGCAGGGAAACCGGGACAGGGCGAGACACTGAAGCTTTCTTT.

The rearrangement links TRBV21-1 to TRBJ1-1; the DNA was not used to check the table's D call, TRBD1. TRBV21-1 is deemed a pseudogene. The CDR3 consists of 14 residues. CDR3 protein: CASNTGPGGSEAFF. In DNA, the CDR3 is TGTGCCAGCAATACAGGGCCAGGCGGCTCTGAAGCTTTCTTT.

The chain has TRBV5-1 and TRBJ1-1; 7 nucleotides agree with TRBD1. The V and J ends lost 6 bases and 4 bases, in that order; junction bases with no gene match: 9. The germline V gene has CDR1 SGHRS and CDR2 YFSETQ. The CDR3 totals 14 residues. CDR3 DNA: TGCGCCAGCACGAGACAGGGAAACCCCACTGAAGCTTTCTTT. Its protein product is CASTRQGNPTEAFF. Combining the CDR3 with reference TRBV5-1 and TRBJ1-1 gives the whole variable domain KAGVTQTPRYLIKTRGQQVTLSCSPISGHRSVSWYQQTPGQGLQFLFEYFSETQRNKGNFPGRFSGRQFSNSRSEMNVSTLELGDSALYLCASTRQGNPTEAFFGQGTRLTVV.

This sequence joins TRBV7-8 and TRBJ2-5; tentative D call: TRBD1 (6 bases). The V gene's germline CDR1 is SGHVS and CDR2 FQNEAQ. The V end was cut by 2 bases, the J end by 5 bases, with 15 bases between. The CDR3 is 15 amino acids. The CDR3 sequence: CASSLREGGGETQYF. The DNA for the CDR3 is TGTGCCAGCAGCTTACGTGAAGGGGGTGGGGAGACCCAGTACTTC.

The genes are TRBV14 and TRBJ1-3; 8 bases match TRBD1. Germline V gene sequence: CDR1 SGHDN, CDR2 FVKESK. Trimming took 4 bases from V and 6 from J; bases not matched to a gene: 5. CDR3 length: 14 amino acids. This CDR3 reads CASSPRTGPNTIYF. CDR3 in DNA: TGTGCCAGCAGCCCTAGGACAGGGCCAAACACCATATATTTT.

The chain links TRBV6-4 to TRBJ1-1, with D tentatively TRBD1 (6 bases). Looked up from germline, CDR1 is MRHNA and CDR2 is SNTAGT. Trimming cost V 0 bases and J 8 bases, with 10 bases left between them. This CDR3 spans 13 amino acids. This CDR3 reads CASSDSGGKEAFF. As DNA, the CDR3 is TGTGCCAGCAGTGACTCAGGGGGAAAGGAAGCTTTCTTT.

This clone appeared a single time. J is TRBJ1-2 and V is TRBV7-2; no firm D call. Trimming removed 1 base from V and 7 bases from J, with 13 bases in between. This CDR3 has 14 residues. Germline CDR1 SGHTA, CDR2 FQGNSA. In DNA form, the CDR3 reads TGTGCCAGCAGCTTAGAACAGAACGTTGGTGGCTACACCTTC. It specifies CASSLEQNVGGYTF.

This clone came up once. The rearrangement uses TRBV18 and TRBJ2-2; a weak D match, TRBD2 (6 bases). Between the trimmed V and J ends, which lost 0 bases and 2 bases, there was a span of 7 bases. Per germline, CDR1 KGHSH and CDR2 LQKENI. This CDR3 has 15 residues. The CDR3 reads CASSPPGLNTGELFF. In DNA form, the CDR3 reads TGTGCCAGCTCACCACCGGGACTCAACACCGGGGAGCTGTTTTTT.

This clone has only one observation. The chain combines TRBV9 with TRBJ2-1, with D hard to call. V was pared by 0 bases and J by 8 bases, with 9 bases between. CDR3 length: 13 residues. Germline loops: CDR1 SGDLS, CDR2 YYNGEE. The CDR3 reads CASSVASIHEQFF. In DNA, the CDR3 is TGTGCCAGCAGCGTAGCCAGTATCCATGAGCAGTTCTTC.

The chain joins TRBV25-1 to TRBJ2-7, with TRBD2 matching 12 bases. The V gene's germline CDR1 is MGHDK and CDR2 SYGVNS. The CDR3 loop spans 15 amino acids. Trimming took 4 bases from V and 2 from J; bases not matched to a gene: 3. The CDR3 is CASSGTSGTPYEQYF. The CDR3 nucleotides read TGTGCCAGCAGTGGGACTAGCGGGACCCCCTACGAGCAGTACTTC.

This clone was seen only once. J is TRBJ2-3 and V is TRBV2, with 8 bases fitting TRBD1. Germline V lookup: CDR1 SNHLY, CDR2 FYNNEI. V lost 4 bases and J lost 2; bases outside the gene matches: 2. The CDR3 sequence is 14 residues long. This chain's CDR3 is CASSGDRFTDTQYF. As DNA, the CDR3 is TGTGCCAGCAGTGGGGACAGGTTCACAGATACGCAGTATTTT. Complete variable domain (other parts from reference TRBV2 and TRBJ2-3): EPEVTQTPSHQVTQMGQEVILRCVPISNHLYFYWYRQILGQKVEFLVSFYNNEISEKSEIFDDQFSVERPDGSNFTLKIRSTKLEDSAMYFCASSGDRFTDTQYFGPGTRLTVL.

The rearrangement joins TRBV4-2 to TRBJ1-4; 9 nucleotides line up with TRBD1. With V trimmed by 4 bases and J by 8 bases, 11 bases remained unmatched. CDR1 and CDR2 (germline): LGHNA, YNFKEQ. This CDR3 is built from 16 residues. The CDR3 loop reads CASSPLSGTGFEKLFF. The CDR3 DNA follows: TGTGCCAGCAGCCCCCTATCCGGGACAGGGTTCGAAAAACTGTTTTTT.

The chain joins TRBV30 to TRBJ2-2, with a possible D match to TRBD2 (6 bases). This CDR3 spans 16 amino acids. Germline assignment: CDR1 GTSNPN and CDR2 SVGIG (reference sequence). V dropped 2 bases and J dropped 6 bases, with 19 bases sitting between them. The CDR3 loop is CAWSFPPGAGPGELFF. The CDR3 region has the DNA TGTGCCTGGAGTTTCCCCCCCGGGGCGGGGCCCGGGGAGCTGTTTTTT.

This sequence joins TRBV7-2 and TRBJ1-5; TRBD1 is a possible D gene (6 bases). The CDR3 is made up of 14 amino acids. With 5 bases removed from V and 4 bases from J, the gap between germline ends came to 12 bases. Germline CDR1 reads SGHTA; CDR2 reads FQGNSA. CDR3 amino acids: CASSPGQGNQPQHF. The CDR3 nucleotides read TGTGCCAGCAGCCCGGGACAAGGGAATCAGCCCCAGCATTTT. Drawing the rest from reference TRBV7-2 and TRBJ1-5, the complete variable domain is GAGVSQSPSNKVTEKGKDVELRCDPISGHTALYWYRQSLGQGLEFLIYFQGNSAPDKSGLPSDRFSAERTGGSVSTLTIQRTQQEDSAVYLCASSPGQGNQPQHFGDGTRLSIL.

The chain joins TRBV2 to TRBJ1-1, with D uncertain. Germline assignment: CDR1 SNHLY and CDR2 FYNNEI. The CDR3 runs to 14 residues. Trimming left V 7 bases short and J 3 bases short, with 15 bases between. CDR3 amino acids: CASMVHTAYTEAFF. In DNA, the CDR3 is TGTGCCAGCATGGTCCATACAGCCTACACTGAAGCTTTCTTT.

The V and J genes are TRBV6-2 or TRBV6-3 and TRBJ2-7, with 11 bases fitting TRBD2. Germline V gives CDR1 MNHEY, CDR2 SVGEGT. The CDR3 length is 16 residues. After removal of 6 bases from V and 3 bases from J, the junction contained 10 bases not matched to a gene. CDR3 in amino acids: CASSYATSGTVYEQYF. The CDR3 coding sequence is TGTGCCAGCAGCTATGCGACTAGCGGGACCGTCTACGAGCAGTACTTC.

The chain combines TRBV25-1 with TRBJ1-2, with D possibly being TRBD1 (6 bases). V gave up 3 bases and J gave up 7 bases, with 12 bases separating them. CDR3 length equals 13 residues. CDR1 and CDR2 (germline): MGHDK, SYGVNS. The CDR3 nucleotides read TGTGCCAGCAGTGACGGTTGGGACACTGGCTACACCTTC. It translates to CASSDGWDTGYTF.